A single sample is the source of the 2 T cell receptor beta chains below, sequenced in a study of blood T cell repertoires in COVID-19. Generated by immunoSEQ multiplex PCR, the TCRdb table keeps only in-frame clones and is missing some. The table records hundreds of thousands of clones, about 91% of them present only once. The sequencing sample was made of peripheral blood. The receptors originated from a woman aged 50 to 65 with COVID-19, enrolled during active disease.

This rearrangement joins TRBV12-3 or TRBV12-4 to TRBJ1-1; possibly TRBD1 for D (5 bases). The CDR3 contains 12 residues. V was clipped by 7 bases and J by 12 bases, with 18 bases between them. CDR3 coding DNA: TGTGCCAGCAATCCCGGTCCCAGGGATACTTTCTTT. This translates into CASNPGPRDTFF.

This clone turned up a few times. The chain joins TRBV19 to TRBJ1-4; 8 nucleotides agree with TRBD1. This CDR3 is built from 13 residues. The trim removed 9 bases at V and 6 bases at J, leaving 6 bases unmatched. CDR1 LNHDA and CDR2 SQIVND come from the germline V gene (reference sequence). CDR3 DNA sequence: TGTGCCAGCGAAGACAGGGGAGATGAAAAACTGTTTTTT. It specifies CASEDRGDEKLFF.